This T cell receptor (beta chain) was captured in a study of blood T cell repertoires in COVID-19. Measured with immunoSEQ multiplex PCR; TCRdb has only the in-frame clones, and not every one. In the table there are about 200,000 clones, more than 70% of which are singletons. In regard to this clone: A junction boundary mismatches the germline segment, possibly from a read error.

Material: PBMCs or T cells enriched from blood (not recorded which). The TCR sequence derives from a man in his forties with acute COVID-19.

CDR3 DNA sequence: TGTACCAGCAGCCAGGGATCTACTAGCGGGAGGGCAAACGGGGAGCTGTTTTTT. This encodes CTSSQGSTSGRANGELFF. The gene calls are TRBV4-2 and TRBJ2-2, with TRBD2 identical over 13 bases. The CDR3 loop spans 18 amino acids. Germline CDR1 is LGHNA and CDR2 is YNFKEQ.